This T cell receptor beta chain was recovered during a study of cytomegalovirus exposure and HLA in healthy donors. Study background: The 110 or so validation repertoires used the same platform as the 666 first-cohort repertoires, a later analysis reported.

The V end lost 7 bases, the J end lost 4 bases, and 7 bases lay between the germline ends. CDR1 and CDR2 from the germline V gene are MDHEN and SYDVKM. The CDR3 spans 11 residues. Turning to this clone: Its antigen remains unknown.

Regarding the study as a whole: Cytomegalovirus association was listed for about 170 TCR beta chains. Most TCR sequences proved rare, with some public TCRs found in many donors.

The donors were part of the validation cohort, which consisted of roughly 110 subjects and was separate from the first cohort of roughly 620 subjects. Measured with immunoSEQ multiplex PCR; TCRdb has only the in-frame clones, and not every one. The data contain some 330,000 clones, roughly 85% of them seen just once; the ten biggest clones take up 0.75% to 0.85%. The rearrangement links TRBV28 to TRBJ1-1; D unclear. The receptor was derived from a woman aged 18-29 years in good health and CMV-seronegative. Material: PBMCs. In DNA, the CDR3 is TGTGCCAGCAACCTAGCCACTGAAGCTTTCTTT. This encodes CASNLATEAFF. The variable domain in full, with the rest retrieved from reference TRBV28 and TRBJ1-1, is DVKVTQSSRYLVKRTGEKVFLECVQDMDHENMFWYRQDPGLGLRLIYFSYDVKMKEKGDIPEGYSVSREKKERFSLILESASTNQTSMYLCASNLATEAFFGQGTRLTVV.